This T cell receptor beta chain was identified in a study of blood T cell repertoires in COVID-19. Unmatched junction bases numbered 5, after V lost 0 bases and J lost 3 bases. The V gene's germline CDR1 is SGHAT and CDR2 FQNNGV. The CDR3 contains 15 residues. Repertoires were generated with immunoSEQ multiplex PCR, while TCRdb's copy carries only in-frame clones and drops some. The table shows some 330,000 clones, with around 90% occurring only once. Either two negative PCRs, clearance, or symptom resolution qualified Cohort 3 donors as recovered. This clonotype was sampled from a young woman who had recovered from COVID-19. The rearrangement joins TRBV11-2 to TRBJ2-7; 7 nucleotides agree with TRBD1. The sequencing input was PBMCs or T cells enriched from blood (not recorded which). The CDR3 DNA sequence: TGTGCCAGCAGCTTAGAGCAGGGGGTCTTCTACGAGCAGTACTTC. This codes for CASSLEQGVFYEQYF.